The clone carrying this T cell receptor (beta chain) was counted only a few times. Its antigen is not identified. These data belong to a study of T-cell memory formation after mild COVID-19. About the research overall: Largely donor-specific TCR clusters were found. Study conclusions and caveats: The authors did not confirm SARS-CoV-2 specificity of second-wave clones peaking day 37. Whereas later expanders leaned CD4+, clones contracting day 15 to 85 showed a balanced CD4/CD8 makeup.

UMIs and sample barcodes were carried by the TCR alpha and TCR beta cDNA libraries that 5'RACE produced using constant-segment primers. Each CDR3 protein gets one entry after TCRdb re-called the 5' RACE reads with MiXCR. There are about 360,000 distinct CDR3 sequences in the sample; around an eighth occur only once, and about 22% lies in the top ten. This clonotype was sampled from a man aged 18 to 35 who had mild COVID-19 (a few samples of this study predate the infection). Cell type and time point are not known. The specimen was PBMCs or a T cell subset sorted from them (not recorded which).

The CDR3 region is CASSPAGNTIYF. DNA of the CDR3: TGTGCCAGCTCACCAGCGGGAAACACCATATATTTT. The gene calls are TRBV18 and TRBJ1-3, with D hard to call. V lost 2 bases, J lost 4 bases, and 3 bases lay in between. Germline CDR1 is KGHSH and CDR2 is LQKENI. This CDR3 region has 12 residues.